This record covers a single T cell receptor (beta chain). No cognate antigen has been identified for it. The input lacks base qualities; no much larger clone sits a single base away. The data originate from a study of CD8+ T cells in alopecia areata (dated by TCRdb to the late 2010s). In the study overall: Treated patients were enrolled in an open-label pilot trial of oral tofacitinib at 5 to 10 mg twice daily for moderate-to-severe alopecia areata. Tofacitinib was given for 6 to 18 months, followed by 6 months of follow-up off drug to assess delayed response and recurrence. Clonality in the scalp was compared among normal scalp (n=4), patchy alopecia areata scalp (n=8), and alopecia totalis/universalis scalp (n=8). immunoSEQ multiplex PCR using 35 Vbeta forward primers and 13 Jbeta reverse primers was used to amplify TCRbeta CDR3 regions. Biopsies were taken from tofacitinib-treated patients at baseline and at 4 and 24 weeks of treatment, and a later scalp biopsy was taken in several of the tofacitinib-treated patients. Scalp tissue and sorted CD4+ and CD8+ peripheral blood T cells from patchy and totalis/universalis alopecia areata patients and from healthy controls were covered by human TCRbeta sequencing. RNA was extracted with the PAXgene miRNA kit for fixed scalp, the miRNeasy kit for PBMCs, and the RNeasy kit for mouse skin. The study used high-throughput TCRbeta sequencing to examine T cell clonal expansion in alopecia areata, in both the C3H/HeJ mouse model and human patients.

CDR3 length: 17 amino acids, cysteine to phenylalanine. The sequence is cut down to CDR3 DNA, 51 bases in frame from base 1. According to the germline V gene, CDR1 reads SGHAT and CDR2 reads FQNNGV. Trimming removed 2 bases from V and 3 bases from J; the gene matches leave 9 bases unexplained. Libraries were constructed by the immunoSEQ multiplex PCR assay. RNA was extracted from all samples and reverse transcribed into cDNA, which served as template for TCR sequencing. First-strand cDNA was synthesized with SuperScript III using a 2:1 mix of oligo-dT and random hexamers. A synthetic immune receptor repertoire was used to gauge amplification bias, and whatever bias remained was removed computationally. From the authors' description of their analysis: Raw reads were preprocessed to remove errors, and CDR3 was defined according to IMGT conventions as the region from the conserved cysteine to phenylalanine. Clonality was calculated as 1 minus Shannon entropy normalized by log2 of the number of productive unique TCRs. Scalp TCRbeta sequences were cross-referenced with sorted blood CD4 and CD8 repertoires so that the CD4 or CD8 identity of scalp clones could be inferred. This immuneACCESS table, as held by TCRdb, lists in-frame sequences with V and J called but not all clones. Of the missing ones, under half trace to an unresolved V gene in checked studies; the others have no known cause. Clone size and the V and J calls come from that table; the DNA yielded D and trimming. The sample table records under 250,000 clones; about 53% of these occur just once. The ten top clones hold 0.45% of the sample.

What this sample's time point label stands for: baseline before oral tofacitinib. From alopecia areata patients, peripheral blood was collected along with lesional scalp punch biopsies. PBMCs were separated by density centrifugation and stained for CD3, CD4 and CD8, after which CD4+ and CD8+ T cells were sorted on a FACSAria. On the study overall, not on this receptor specifically: Compared with mice, TCR sequences shared between patients were less clear, possibly partly because of HLA diversity across the patient population. Lesional scalp, especially in alopecia totalis/universalis, showed higher clonality and more expanded CD8+ clones than normal scalp, suggesting antigenic drive. Unlike mouse skin, where gammadelta T cells dominate, normal human skin contains resident alphabeta T cells that get sequenced too, which complicates analysis of the scalp TCR repertoire.

This chain is built from TRBV11-2 and TRBJ2-7, and 11 bases in between align with TRBD2. The source was CD4+ T cells sorted from blood, collected at week 0. This receptor was identified in a human donor with alopecia areata. The encoded CDR3 is CASSLSRLAGMLYEQYF. In nucleotides, the sequence is TGTGCCAGCAGCTTATCCAGACTAGCGGGAATGCTCTACGAGCAGTACTTC.